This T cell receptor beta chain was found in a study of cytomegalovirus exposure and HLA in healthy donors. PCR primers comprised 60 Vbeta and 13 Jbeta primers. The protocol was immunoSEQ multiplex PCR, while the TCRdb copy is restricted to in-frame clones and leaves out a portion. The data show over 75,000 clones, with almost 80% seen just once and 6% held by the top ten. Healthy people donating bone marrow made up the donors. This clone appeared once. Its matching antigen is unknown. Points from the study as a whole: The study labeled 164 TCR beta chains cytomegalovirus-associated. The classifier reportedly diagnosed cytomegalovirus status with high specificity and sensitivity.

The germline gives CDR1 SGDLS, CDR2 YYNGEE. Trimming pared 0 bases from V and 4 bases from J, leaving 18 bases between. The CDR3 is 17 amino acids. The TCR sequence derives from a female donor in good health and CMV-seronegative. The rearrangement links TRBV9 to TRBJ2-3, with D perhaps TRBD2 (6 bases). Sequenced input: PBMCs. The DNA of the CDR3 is TGTGCCAGCAGCGTAGCGGGTCGGGCGCTAGCGCCAGATACGCAGTATTTT. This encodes CASSVAGRALAPDTQYF.